A single sample gave rise to the 30 T cell receptor beta chains below, sequenced in a study of neurological immune-mediated disorders. MiXCR was run by TCRdb on the 5' RACE reads, yielding one entry per CDR3 protein. In the table there are about 48,000 distinct CDR3 sequences, about 5% of which are singletons. The material sequenced was CD4+ T cells from blood. The receptors were sampled from a woman aged 18-35 years with multiple sclerosis.

This clonotype has a count of ten or more. This chain joins TRBV5-5 and TRBJ2-3; 7 positions agree with TRBD2. Looked up from germline, CDR1 is SGHKS and CDR2 is YYEKEE (reference sequence). This CDR3 comprises 16 residues. With 0 bases clipped from V and 3 bases from J, the junction kept 7 bases outside the gene matches. CDR3 amino acids: CASSLAVMGGTDTQYF. DNA for the CDR3: TGTGCCAGCAGCTTGGCGGTGATGGGAGGGACAGATACGCAGTATTTT.

The V gene is TRBV10-3, the J gene TRBJ2-5; TRBD2 matches 13 bases. The CDR3 runs 17 residues. The ends lost 4 bases at V and 0 bases at J; junction bases unmatched: 5. CDR1 and CDR2 from the germline V gene are ENHRY and SYGVKD. The CDR3 sequence is CAISGPGLAGHQETQYF. The CDR3, as DNA: TGTGCCATCAGTGGACCGGGACTAGCGGGGCACCAAGAGACCCAGTACTTC.

This clonotype has a count of ten or more. This sequence joins TRBV20-1 and TRBJ2-7, with a weak D call TRBD2 (5 bases). The germline gives CDR1 DFQATT, CDR2 SNEGSKA (reference sequence). The CDR3 is 14 amino acids. V lost 3 bases to trimming and J lost 4 bases, with 16 bases between them. The CDR3 loop is CSASIRLAVYEQYV. Written as DNA, the CDR3 is TGCAGTGCTAGTATTCGGCTAGCAGTTTACGAGCAGTACGTC.

This clonotype was seen at least ten times. V usage is TRBV4-2 and J usage is TRBJ1-1; D perhaps matches TRBD1 (5 bases). Germline-derived CDR1 and CDR2 are LGHNA and YNFKEQ. Trimming cost V 1 base and J 1 base, with 10 bases left between them. The CDR3 sequence is 15 residues long. CDR3 in DNA: TGTGCCAGCAGCCAAGTCGGGGCAGGGAACACTGAAGCTTTCTTT. Protein product: CASSQVGAGNTEAFF.

This clonotype has ten or more counts. The chain recombines TRBV18 with TRBJ2-5; TRBD2 matches at 7 bases. V was pared by 0 bases and J by 4 bases, with 2 bases of the junction left unmatched. CDR3 length: 14 amino acids. Germline lookup yields CDR1 KGHSH and CDR2 LQKENI. The CDR3 bases are TGTGCCAGCTCACCACCGCCGGGGGGAGAGACCCAGTACTTC. Translated, it gives CASSPPPGGETQYF. The full variable domain, completed using reference TRBV18 and TRBJ2-5, is NAGVMQNPRHLVRRRGQEARLRCSPMKGHSHVYWYRQLPEEGLKFMVYLQKENIIDESGMPKERFSAEFPKEGPSILRIQQVVRGDSAAYFCASSPPPGGETQYFGPGTRLLVL.

This chain connects TRBV6-1 to TRBJ1-5; TRBD1 aligns across 12 bases. Germline trimming cut 6 bases from V and 4 bases from J; bases unmatched to any gene: 10. Germline V CDR1 and CDR2: MNHNS, SASEGT. The CDR3 extends over 17 amino acids. The CDR3 loop reads CASSALGQGAYNQPQHF. CDR3 sequence (DNA): TGTGCCAGCAGCGCCCTGGGACAGGGGGCTTATAATCAGCCCCAGCATTTT.

The table lists this clonotype with many counts. This sequence joins TRBV20-1 and TRBJ2-5, with TRBD2 identical over 8 bases. CDR1 is DFQATT, CDR2 SNEGSKA, per germline (reference sequence). J gave up 5 bases and V 5 bases, and 16 bases lay outside the gene matches. This CDR3 is built from 16 residues. The CDR3 is CSAGAGGRRAGETQYF. Written as DNA, the CDR3 is TGCAGTGCTGGGGCGGGCGGGAGGAGGGCCGGGGAGACCCAGTACTTC.

This clonotype was detected many times. The chain is built from TRBV27 and TRBJ1-1; a possible D gene is TRBD1 (6 bases). CDR1 is MNHEY, CDR2 SMNVEV, per germline (reference sequence). V dropped 3 bases and J dropped 13 bases, with 18 bases sitting between them. The CDR3 has 13 amino acids. The CDR3 coding sequence is TGTGCCAGCAGTTTGATGGGGGGCGGGAGGGATTTCTTT. Translation: CASSLMGGGRDFF.

This clonotype was seen ten or more times. This rearrangement joins TRBV6-5 to TRBJ1-5, with 8 positions matching TRBD1. Trimming took 5 bases from V and 7 from J; bases not matched to a gene: 10. The CDR3 is made up of 15 amino acids. CDR1 MNHEY and CDR2 SVGAGI come from the germline V gene. The CDR3 loop is CASSGEWTGLQPQHF. For the CDR3, the DNA is TGTGCCAGCAGTGGCGAATGGACAGGGCTACAGCCCCAGCATTTT.

This clonotype was detected many times. The J gene is TRBJ2-7, the V gene TRBV7-8; D might be TRBD2 (6 bases). Trimming removed 2 bases from V and 0 bases from J, with 11 bases in between. The CDR3 is made up of 15 amino acids. The germline V gene has CDR1 SGHVS and CDR2 FQNEAQ. CDR3 region: CASSLSRGSSYEQYF. In nucleotides, the CDR3 is TGTGCCAGCAGCTTATCCCGGGGGAGCTCCTACGAGCAGTACTTC.

This clonotype was detected ten times or more. The chain has TRBV5-1 and TRBJ2-1, with TRBD2 matching 10 bases. Germline-derived CDR1 and CDR2 are SGHRS and YFSETQ. V gave up 3 bases and J gave up 2 bases; unmatched junction bases: 17. The CDR3 length is 20 residues. The CDR3 DNA is TGCGCCAGCAGCTCGCCCTCTAGCGGGAGTACGAGCCTGGCCTACAATGAGCAGTTCTTC. Protein sequence: CASSSPSSGSTSLAYNEQFF.

This clonotype was recorded many times. The J gene is TRBJ2-7, the V gene TRBV5-1, with 10 nucleotides matching TRBD1. Germline V lookup: CDR1 SGHRS, CDR2 YFSETQ. With V trimmed by 3 bases and J by 6 bases, 3 bases remained unmatched. CDR3 length equals 13 residues. The CDR3 reads CASSSGTGVEQYV. The CDR3 region has the DNA TGCGCCAGCAGCTCGGGGACAGGGGTCGAGCAGTACGTC.

This clonotype occurred many times. The chain recombines TRBV7-9 with TRBJ2-3, with no clear D. Germline V gives CDR1 SEHNR, CDR2 FQNEAQ (reference sequence). V was pared by 5 bases and J by 6 bases, with 6 bases between. The CDR3 covers 11 residues. The CDR3: CASSPVDTQYF. CDR3 nucleotides: TGTGCCAGCAGCCCCGTGGATACGCAGTATTTT.

This clonotype was counted many times. V gene TRBV7-3 combines with J gene TRBJ2-2, with no clear D. CDR3 length equals 15 residues. Germline CDR1 reads SGHTA; CDR2 reads FQGTGA. V lost 3 bases to trimming and J lost 4 bases, with 12 bases between them. CDR3 sequence reads: CASSFNSQTTGELFF. As DNA, the CDR3 is TGTGCCAGCAGCTTTAACTCCCAGACCACCGGGGAGCTGTTTTTT.

This clonotype was picked up many times. The chain links TRBV3-1 to TRBJ1-1; TRBD1 aligns across 9 bases. The germline V gene has CDR1 LGHDT and CDR2 YNNKEL (reference sequence). This CDR3 has 15 residues. Germline trimming cut 4 bases from V and 1 base from J; bases unmatched to any gene: 4. For the CDR3, the DNA is TGTGCCAGCAGCCGCTCGGGACAGGGGAACACTGAAGCTTTCTTT. It translates to CASSRSGQGNTEAFF.

The chain is built from TRBV7-2 and TRBJ2-3; 10 bases map to TRBD2. The germline V gene encodes CDR1 SGHTA and CDR2 FQGNSA. Trimming took 0 bases from V and 6 from J; bases not matched to a gene: 9. This CDR3 contains 17 residues. CDR3 sequence reads: CASSLAPIAGGPDTQYF. CDR3 nucleotide sequence: TGTGCCAGCAGCTTAGCCCCGATAGCGGGAGGCCCCGATACGCAGTATTTT.

This clonotype has a count of ten or more. CDR3 sequence reads: CASSVRDGTEAFF. The DNA for the CDR3 is TGTGCCAGCAGCGTCCGGGACGGCACTGAAGCTTTCTTT. V is TRBV9 and J is TRBJ1-1; D is perhaps TRBD1 (5 bases). The CDR3 is 13 amino acids. Germline V gene sequence: CDR1 SGDLS, CDR2 YYNGEE. V was cut by 2 bases and J by 4 bases, with 9 bases left in between.

This clonotype was observed many times. V usage is TRBV20-1 and J usage is TRBJ1-4; perhaps TRBD1 as D (6 bases). V was trimmed by 6 bases and J by 4 bases, leaving 24 bases between them. Germline assignment: CDR1 DFQATT and CDR2 SNEGSKA (reference sequence). This CDR3 is built from 17 residues. CDR3 sequence: CSATLAGRGGINEKLFF. The CDR3 DNA sequence: TGCAGTGCCACCCTAGCGGGCAGGGGCGGTATTAATGAAAAACTGTTTTTT.

This clonotype came up many times. This chain uses TRBV6-2 or TRBV6-3 with TRBJ2-5; perhaps TRBD2 as D (7 bases). Germline CDR1 reads MNHEY; CDR2 reads SVGEGT. CDR3 length equals 13 residues. Deletions cut 2 bases from V and 7 bases from J, with 11 bases between. CDR3 amino acids: CASSYGGGGTQYF. The CDR3 DNA reads TGTGCCAGCAGTTACGGCGGGGGCGGGACCCAGTACTTC.

The sample holds many counts of this clonotype. The CDR3 DNA follows: TGTGCCAGCTCACCGGCTTATGACAGGGATGTACCTAATGAAAAACTGTTTTTT. Protein: CASSPAYDRDVPNEKLFF. V gene TRBV18 combines with J gene TRBJ1-4; 7 bases are a match to TRBD1. The V gene's germline CDR1 is KGHSH and CDR2 LQKENI. With V trimmed by 3 bases and J by 3 bases, 13 bases remained unmatched. This CDR3 comprises 18 residues.

This clonotype was found many times. This chain connects TRBV20-1 to TRBJ2-1; D is uncertain. The CDR3 has 13 amino acids. The V gene lost 3 bases and the J gene lost 6 bases, with 12 bases spanning the gap. Germline V CDR1 and CDR2: DFQATT, SNEGSKA (reference sequence). The CDR3 sequence: CSASRVFPNEQFF. CDR3 DNA: TGCAGTGCTAGTAGGGTATTTCCCAATGAGCAGTTCTTC.

This clonotype was seen repeatedly, ten times or more. The chain couples TRBV28 to TRBJ1-3; tentative D call: TRBD1 (6 bases). This CDR3 has 16 amino acids. V was pared by 6 bases and J by 2 bases, with 17 bases between. Germline CDR1 is MDHEN and CDR2 is SYDVKM. This CDR3 is CASSPGGGLTGNTIYF. CDR3 in DNA: TGTGCCAGCAGCCCCGGTGGGGGCTTAACTGGAAACACCATATATTTT.

This clonotype was recorded at least ten times. This sequence joins TRBV7-9 and TRBJ2-2; D possibly matches TRBD1 or TRBD2 (5 bases each). The V end was cut by 7 bases, the J end by 6 bases, with 21 bases between. Germline CDR1 and CDR2: SEHNR and FQNEAQ (reference sequence). The CDR3 is made up of 16 amino acids. The CDR3 DNA is TGTGCCAGCACCCTAAGTCTTGGACGGGGCCCCGGGGAGCTGTTTTTT. Translation gives CASTLSLGRGPGELFF.

This clonotype has a count of ten or more. The gene calls are TRBV28 and TRBJ1-6; 8 bases fit TRBD1. V was pared by 6 bases and J by 8 bases, with 9 bases of the junction left unmatched. CDR1 and CDR2 (germline): MDHEN, SYDVKM. The CDR3 contains 15 residues. CDR3 protein: CASSLTGTGDSPLHF. The CDR3 bases are TGTGCCAGCAGCTTAACCGGGACAGGTGATTCACCCCTCCACTTT.

This clonotype has at least ten counts. V is TRBV20-1 and J is TRBJ2-1; D is perhaps TRBD2 (6 bases). The CDR3 runs to 11 residues. V shed 3 bases and J shed 14 bases, with 14 bases lying between them. Germline V CDR1 and CDR2: DFQATT, SNEGSKA (reference sequence). CDR3 amino acids: CSASRGLSKFF. The CDR3 coding sequence is TGCAGTGCTAGCCGGGGACTTAGTAAGTTCTTC.

This clonotype was seen many times. V is TRBV5-5 and J is TRBJ1-2; D call uncertain. V gave up 4 bases and J gave up 2 bases, with 15 bases separating them. The CDR3 has 15 residues. Germline V gene lookup returns CDR1 SGHKS and CDR2 YYEKEE (reference sequence). The CDR3 sequence is CASSADGGKNYGYTF. The CDR3 DNA reads as TGTGCCAGCAGCGCAGACGGAGGCAAGAACTATGGCTACACCTTC.

This clonotype has a count of ten or more. CDR3 DNA sequence: TGTGCCAGCAGCCGTCAGCTAGCGGGAGGTAGGAACGAGCAGTACGTC. Residues: CASSRQLAGGRNEQYV. V gene TRBV7-2 combines with J gene TRBJ2-7, with 11 bases fitting TRBD2. The CDR3 spans 16 residues. V shed 5 bases, J shed 5 bases, and the junction held 11 bases outside the gene matches. From germline, CDR1 is SGHTA and CDR2 FQGNSA.

This clonotype occurred a few times. V gene TRBV30 combines with J gene TRBJ1-2; D possibly corresponds to TRBD1 (6 bases). The CDR3 spans 13 residues. The V gene lost 0 bases and the J gene lost 7 bases, with 12 bases spanning the gap. The germline CDR1 and CDR2 sequences are GTSNPN and SVGIG (reference sequence). CDR3 nucleotides: TGTGCCTGGAGTGTAAGCCGACAGGCTGGCTACACCTTC. This gives the protein CAWSVSRQAGYTF.

Many counts were recorded for this clonotype. This chain links TRBV7-9 with TRBJ2-4; possible D gene TRBD2, 6 bases. Germline V gene data show CDR1 as SEHNR and CDR2 as FQNEAQ (reference sequence). V gave up 2 bases and J gave up 7 bases, with 9 bases separating them. The CDR3 is made up of 13 amino acids. This CDR3 reads CASSLSGGNIQYF. The CDR3 DNA is TGTGCCAGCAGCTTATCCGGAGGGAACATTCAGTACTTC.

This clonotype was counted ten times or more. This chain uses TRBV4-3 with TRBJ2-2; 8 bases line up with TRBD1. The V gene's germline CDR1 is LGHNA and CDR2 YSLEER. Trimming cost V 0 bases and J 7 bases; bases outside gene matches: 4. The CDR3 length is 15 residues. CDR3 bases: TGCGCCAGCAGCCAAGACCCAGGGGGCAGCGGGGAGCTGTTTTTT. This encodes CASSQDPGGSGELFF.